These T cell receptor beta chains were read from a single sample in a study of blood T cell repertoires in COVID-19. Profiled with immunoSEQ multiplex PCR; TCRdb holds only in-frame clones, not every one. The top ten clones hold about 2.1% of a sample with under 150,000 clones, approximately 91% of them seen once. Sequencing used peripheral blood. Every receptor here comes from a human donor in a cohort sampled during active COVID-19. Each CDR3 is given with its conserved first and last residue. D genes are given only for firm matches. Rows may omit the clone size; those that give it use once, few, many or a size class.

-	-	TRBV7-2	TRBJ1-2	TGTGCCAGCAGCTTAGCGGAATCGACAGTTCCCCTCTATGGCTACACCTTC	CASSLAESTVPLYGYTF
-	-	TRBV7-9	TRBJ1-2	TGTGCCAGCAGCCTGGACCGGGGAGGCTACACCTTC	CASSLDRGGYTF
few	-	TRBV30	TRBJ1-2	TGTGCCTGGAGTGCAGGGCGAGCTAACTATGGCTACACCTTC	CAWSAGRANYGYTF
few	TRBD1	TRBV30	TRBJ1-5	TGTGCCTGGGCAACAGGGGGCAATCAGCCCCAGCATTTT	CAWATGGNQPQHF
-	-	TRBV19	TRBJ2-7	TGTGCCAGTAGTATAGATCAGGGGACCTACGAGCAGTACTTC	CASSIDQGTYEQYF
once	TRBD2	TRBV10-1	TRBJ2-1	TGCGCCAGCAGTGAGTCAGGGGCGGGGGGGCAATCCTACAATGAGCAGTTCTTC	CASSESGAGGQSYNEQFF
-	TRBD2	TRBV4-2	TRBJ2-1	TGTGCCAGCAGCCAAGACGGTACGACTAGCGTCCGGAATGAGCAGTTCTTC	CASSQDGTTSVRNEQFF
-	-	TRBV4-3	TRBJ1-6	TGCGCCAGCAGCCAAGATTTGGGGGCGAACTATAATTCACCCCTCCACTTT	CASSQDLGANYNSPLHF
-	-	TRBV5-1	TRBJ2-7	TGCGCCAGCAGCTTGGGGATAGGCGACTTCTACGAGCAGTACTTC	CASSLGIGDFYEQYF
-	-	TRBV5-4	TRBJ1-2	TGTGCCAGCAAAACGGGGATAGAGGCATATGGCTACACCTTC	CASKTGIEAYGYTF
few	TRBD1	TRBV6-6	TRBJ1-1	TGTGCCAGCAGCCCCGGGACAGGGGGCTGGGACACTGAAGCTTTCTTT	CASSPGTGGWDTEAFF
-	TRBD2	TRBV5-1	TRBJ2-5	TGCGCCAGCAGCTTAGCGGGGGGGCCAGAAGAGACCCAGTACTTC	CASSLAGGPEETQYF
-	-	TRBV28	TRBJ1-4	TGTGCCAGCAGACGTCCAGGGAAGAAACTGTTTTTT	CASRRPGKKLFF
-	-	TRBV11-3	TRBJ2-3	TGTGCCAGCAGCCTAAAAAATGGGGCCGTCTATACGCAGTATTTT	CASSLKNGAVYTQYF
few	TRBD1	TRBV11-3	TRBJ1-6	TGTGCCAGCAGCTCGGGACAGAGCAAGCTCCACTTT	CASSSGQSKLHF
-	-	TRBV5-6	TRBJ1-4	TGTGCCAGCAGCTTGGAGGGCGCGGGAAATGAAAAACTGTTTTTT	CASSLEGAGNEKLFF
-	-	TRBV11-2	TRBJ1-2	TGTGCCAGCAGCTTAGTGGGGGCCAGGTCTCGGGGCTACACCTTC	CASSLVGARSRGYTF
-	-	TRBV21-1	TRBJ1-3	TGTGCCAGCGGGAGGCAGGAGGGAAGCTCTGGAAACACCATATATTTT	CASGRQEGSSGNTIYF
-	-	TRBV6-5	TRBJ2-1	TGTGCCAGCAGTTACTTCGGGGGCTCCTACAATGAGCAGTTCTTC	CASSYFGGSYNEQFF
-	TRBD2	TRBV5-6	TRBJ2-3	TGTGCCAGCATCAGGACTAGCGGGAGCACAGATACGCAGTATTTT	CASIRTSGSTDTQYF
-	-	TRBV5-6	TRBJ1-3	TGTGCCAGCAGCTTGGGGTCCGACGGGTACAACACCATATATTTT	CASSLGSDGYNTIYF
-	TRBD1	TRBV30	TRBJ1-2	TGTGCCTGCGGGACAGGGGGCGCGGGGGGCTACACCTTC	CACGTGGAGGYTF
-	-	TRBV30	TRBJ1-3	TGTGCCTGGACCACAGGTTCGCGCTCTGGAAACACCATATATTTT	CAWTTGSRSGNTIYF
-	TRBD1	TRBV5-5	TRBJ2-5	TGTGCCAGCAGCTTGCCGGGACAGGAGAAAGAGACCCAGTACTTC	CASSLPGQEKETQYF
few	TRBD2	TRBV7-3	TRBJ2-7	TGTGCCAGCAGCCGGGAGGCAGGGAAGTCCTACGAGCAGTACTTC	CASSREAGKSYEQYF
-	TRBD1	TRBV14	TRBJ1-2	TGTGCCAGCAGCCAAGATGTCCGCCGGACAGGATTAAACTATGGCTACACCTTC	CASSQDVRRTGLNYGYTF
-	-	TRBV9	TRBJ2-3	TGTGCCAGCAGCTACTCCAGGTTGCGCACAGATACGCAGTATTTT	CASSYSRLRTDTQYF
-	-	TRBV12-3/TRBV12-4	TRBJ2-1	TGTGCCAGTGGGACTTTCTCCTACAATGAGCAGTTCTTC	CASGTFSYNEQFF
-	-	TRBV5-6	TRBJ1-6	TGTGCCAGCAGCTTGGTCAATCAAGGGGGAATATCACCCCTCCACTTT	CASSLVNQGGISPLHF
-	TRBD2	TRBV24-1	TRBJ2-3	TGTGCCACCAGTGCCATGGGGAGGGGCACAGATACGCAGTATTTT	CATSAMGRGTDTQYF
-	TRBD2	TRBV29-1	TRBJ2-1	TGCAGCTCCCCTAGGAGCGGGGCTGGTGAGCAGTTCTTC	CSSPRSGAGEQFF
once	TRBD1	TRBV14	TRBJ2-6	TGTGCCAGCAGCCAAAGGACAGGGGTCTCTGGGGCCAACGTCCTGACTTTC	CASSQRTGVSGANVLTF
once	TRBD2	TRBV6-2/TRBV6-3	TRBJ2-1	TGTGCCAGCAGTTACTACCTAGCGGGGGATGAGCAGTTCTTC	CASSYYLAGDEQFF
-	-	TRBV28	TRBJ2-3	TGTGCCAGCAGTTCCCCAGGTGCGGGGGCGGCAGATACGCAGTATTTT	CASSSPGAGAADTQYF
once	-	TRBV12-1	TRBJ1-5	TGTGCCAGCAGCTTTGTTGGCAGGCTAATCAATCAGCCCCAGCATTTT	CASSFVGRLINQPQHF
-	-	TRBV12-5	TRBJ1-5	TGTGCTAGTGGTTTGTCGGGTAGCAATCAGCCCCAGCATTTT	CASGLSGSNQPQHF
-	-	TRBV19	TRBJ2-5	TGTGCCAGTAGTATCATCGGGGAGACCCAGTACTTC	CASSIIGETQYF
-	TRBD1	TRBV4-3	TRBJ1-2	TGCGCCAGCAGTCGAAAGATAGGACAGGACTATGGCTACACCTTC	CASSRKIGQDYGYTF
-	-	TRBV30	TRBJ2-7	TGTGCCTGGAGTGTACTGGGGGCGGGCGAGCAGTACTTC	CAWSVLGAGEQYF
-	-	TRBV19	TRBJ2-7	TGTGCCAGTAGTATTGGTGGGGGCCAGCAGTACTTC	CASSIGGGQQYF
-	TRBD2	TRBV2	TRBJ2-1	TGTGCCAGGGAGCGGGAGAATAACAATGAGCAGTTCTTC	CARERENNNEQFF